A selection of T cell receptor beta chains follows, all from one sample in a study of blood T cell repertoires in COVID-19. Sequenced by immunoSEQ multiplex PCR; TCRdb stores in-frame clones only, minus some. The data hold roughly 80,000 clones, with roughly 89% observed a single time. The sequenced sample consisted of peripheral blood. These receptors all come from a woman between 50 and 59 years old in a cohort sampled during active COVID-19. Each CDR3 is given with its conserved first and last residue. A D gene is named only where the DNA matches it firmly. Clone size appears in some rows only: once, few, many, or a class for an expanded clone.

TGTGCCAGTAGTACTAGCGGGAGGATCCAGCAGTACTTC CASSTSGRIQQYF few TRBJ2-7 TRBD2 TRBV19
TGCAGCGTTGTGGGTGGGGCTAGTGTAGGATTCTTC CSVVGGASVGFF . TRBJ2-1 . TRBV29-1
TGTGCCAGTAGTGATGGGGGCGCCTTCTCCGAGCAGTACTTC CASSDGGAFSEQYF . TRBJ2-7 . TRBV19
TGTGCCAGCAGCTTAGATCCAGGAACCTATGGCTACACCTTC CASSLDPGTYGYTF . TRBJ1-2 . TRBV11-2
TGTGCCAGCAGAAACAGGGGGAATACCGGGGAGCTGTTTTTT CASRNRGNTGELFF few TRBJ2-2 TRBD1 TRBV6-5
TGTGCCAGCTCCCGCCAGGGCTACGAGCAGTACTTC CASSRQGYEQYF . TRBJ2-7 . TRBV2
TGTGCCAGCAGTGACCAAAGGGGTGCAATGAAGGAACTGTTTTTT CASSDQRGAMKELFF many TRBJ1-4 . TRBV6-1
TGTGCCAGCAGTTCGGCAGGGGTTTATCAGCCCCAGCATTTT CASSSAGVYQPQHF . TRBJ1-5 . TRBV28
TGTGCCAGCAGCCCCCCGGGACAGGAAAACACCATATATTTT CASSPPGQENTIYF . TRBJ1-3 TRBD1 TRBV6-5
TGTGCCAGCAGTTTACTAAACAGGGGGATCACTGAAGCTTTCTTT CASSLLNRGITEAFF . TRBJ1-1 TRBD1 TRBV27
TGTGCCAGCTCACCGAGCGGCAGAATGAACACTGAAGCTTTCTTT CASSPSGRMNTEAFF . TRBJ1-1 . TRBV18
TGTGCCAGCAGCGCCGACAGCACTGAAGCTTTCTTT CASSADSTEAFF . TRBJ1-1 . TRBV9
TGTGCCAGTAGTCCCTCAGGAGGGGCCAGCTATGGCTACACCTTC CASSPSGGASYGYTF . TRBJ1-2 . TRBV19
TGTGCCAGCCTCGACAGAGCCTCCTACGAGCAGTACTTC CASLDRASYEQYF . TRBJ2-7 . TRBV2
TGCGCCAGCAGCTTTGCGGGAGGGAGGTACAATGAGCAGTTCTTC CASSFAGGRYNEQFF . TRBJ2-1 TRBD2 TRBV5-1
TGTGCCAGCAGTTACAGGGGAGGCAATGAGCAGTTCTTC CASSYRGGNEQFF . TRBJ2-1 . TRBV6-5
TGTGCCAGCAGTCTCAGCGCAGGGAATGGCTACACCTTC CASSLSAGNGYTF . TRBJ1-2 . TRBV12-3/TRBV12-4
TGTGCCAGCAGCGGACGGGATTTGGAGACCCAGTACTTC CASSGRDLETQYF . TRBJ2-5 . TRBV14
TGTGCCAGCAGTTTAACCCTCAGTCTTGGTAACACCGGGGAGCTGTTTTTT CASSLTLSLGNTGELFF . TRBJ2-2 . TRBV28
TGTGCCAGCAGCTTTTGGACAGGGGTAACGGATACGCAGTATTTT CASSFWTGVTDTQYF . TRBJ2-3 TRBD1 TRBV3-1/TRBV3-2
TGTGCCAGCAGTCCAATCCGGGGTAGCACAGATACGCAGTATTTT CASSPIRGSTDTQYF . TRBJ2-3 . TRBV25-1
TGTGCCAGCAGTGATGGTTGGGGACAGGGTGATCAGCCCCAGCATTTT CASSDGWGQGDQPQHF once TRBJ1-5 TRBD1 TRBV6-1
TGTGCCAGCAGCCCCAGCGGTCGATTTCCCTACAATGAGCAGTTCTTC CASSPSGRFPYNEQFF . TRBJ2-1 . TRBV7-6
TGTGCCAGCGACAAGATGGCGGACAGTGCCGGCTACACCTTC CASDKMADSAGYTF few TRBJ1-2 . TRBV7-9
TGCAGTGCTAGAGCAGCGGGTTCGCAGTTCTTC CSARAAGSQFF . TRBJ2-1 . TRBV20-1
TGCGCCAGCAAGGTCCGGACAGAGGACACCGGGGAGCTGTTTTTT CASKVRTEDTGELFF . TRBJ2-2 . TRBV5-1
TGTGCCAGCAGTTTCAACCACCGGTCCTACGAGCAGTACTTC CASSFNHRSYEQYF . TRBJ2-7 . TRBV27
TGTGCCAGCAGCTTAGTGAGCGGGGGGGCCGGAGGTGAGCAGTTCTTC CASSLVSGGAGGEQFF . TRBJ2-1 TRBD2 TRBV11-2
TGTGCCAGCAGTTACTCGATGGGGGCGTATGAGCAGTTCTTC CASSYSMGAYEQFF . TRBJ2-1 . TRBV6-5
TGTGCCTGGAGTGAGTTTTTGACAGGCTCTCCCTACGAGCAGTACTTC CAWSEFLTGSPYEQYF . TRBJ2-7 . TRBV30
TGTGCCAGCAGTTACACAGGGATCCTCTCTGGGGCCAACGTCCTGACTTTC CASSYTGILSGANVLTF . TRBJ2-6 . TRBV28
TGTGCCAGCAGCTTATGGGTTAGCGGGAGGGACGCCAACATTCAGTACTTC CASSLWVSGRDANIQYF . TRBJ2-4 TRBD2 TRBV7-2
TGTGCCAGCAGTCCCCTGGACAGCCGACACACAGATACGCAGTATTTT CASSPLDSRHTDTQYF . TRBJ2-3 . TRBV27
TGCGCCAGCAGCTTGGTGGGAGTATCGGAGCAGTACTTC CASSLVGVSEQYF . TRBJ2-7 . TRBV5-1
TGCGCCAGCAGCCAAGATCTTTGGGACAGGTCCTACGAGCAGTACTTC CASSQDLWDRSYEQYF . TRBJ2-7 TRBD1 TRBV4-1
TGTGCCAGCAGCCAACTCTCTTCCGGTTCACCCCTCCACTTT CASSQLSSGSPLHF few TRBJ1-6 . TRBV3-1/TRBV3-2
TGTGCCAGCAGCCCAGCCGGGGGGTCATATGGCTACACCTTC CASSPAGGSYGYTF once TRBJ1-2 . TRBV3-1/TRBV3-2
TGCGCCAGCAGCTATGCAGGGCCTAGAAGAGACATTCAGTACTTC CASSYAGPRRDIQYF . TRBJ2-4 . TRBV5-1
TGCGCCAGCAGCTTGGCCCTCGTCACCGGGGAGCTGTTTTTT CASSLALVTGELFF . TRBJ2-2 . TRBV5-1
TGCAGCGTTGGAGGACTAGTGCAGTTCTTC CSVGGLVQFF . TRBJ2-1 TRBD2 TRBV29-1
TGTGCCACCAGTGATGGGGGCAACTATGGCTACACCTTC CATSDGGNYGYTF few TRBJ1-2 . TRBV24-1
TGTGCCAGCAGCGTCAGGGTCGGAAACACCATATATTTT CASSVRVGNTIYF . TRBJ1-3 . TRBV5-6
TGTGCTAGCAGCCCGACAGGTGATAGCGAGCAGTACTTC CASSPTGDSEQYF . TRBJ2-7 . TRBV7-7
TGTGCCAGCAGCCCGAGCGACAGGCCCTTTGAGCAGTACTTC CASSPSDRPFEQYF once TRBJ2-7 . TRBV14
TGCGCCAGCAGCCTGGAGGGGTCCTCCTACAATGAGCAGTTCTTC CASSLEGSSYNEQFF . TRBJ2-1 . TRBV5-1
TGTGCCAGCAGCCTTAGCGGGGGTAGCACAGATACGCAGTATTTT CASSLSGGSTDTQYF . TRBJ2-3 TRBD2 TRBV11-3
TGTGCCAGCAGACTCAGCGGGAGTGGCACAGATACGCAGTATTTT CASRLSGSGTDTQYF . TRBJ2-3 TRBD2 TRBV25-1
TGTGCCAGCAGCACCGAGGATAATGAAAAACTGTTTTTT CASSTEDNEKLFF . TRBJ1-4 . TRBV14
TGTGCCAGCAGTCGCCAGCCTCACGGAGACTATGGCTACACCTTC CASSRQPHGDYGYTF . TRBJ1-2 . TRBV6-6
TGTGCCAGCAGCCACAGGGTCAGCAATCAGCCCCAGCATTTT CASSHRVSNQPQHF . TRBJ1-5 . TRBV3-1/TRBV3-2
TGTGCCAGCAGCAGAGGACAGGAAGGGTATGGCTACACCTTC CASSRGQEGYGYTF . TRBJ1-2 TRBD1 TRBV27
TGTGCCAGCAGCACTCGGACAGGGAAAGTCGAGCAGTACTTC CASSTRTGKVEQYF . TRBJ2-7 . TRBV21-1
TGCGCCAGCAGCTTGATCAGGGAGAACACTGAAGCTTTCTTT CASSLIRENTEAFF . TRBJ1-1 . TRBV5-1
TGTGCCAGCAGAGGACCGGGACAGTTCTATGGCTACACCTTC CASRGPGQFYGYTF . TRBJ1-2 TRBD1 TRBV28
TGTGCCAGCAGCGTAGACCTGACAGGGAACACCGGGGAGCTGTTTTTT CASSVDLTGNTGELFF . TRBJ2-2 . TRBV9